A selection of T cell receptor beta chains follows, all from one sample in a study of shared clonotypes between healthy human individuals. This table comes from immunoSEQ multiplex PCR, and its TCRdb copy is limited to in-frame clones, with some not included. The sample records roughly 2,300,000 clones, 85% to 95% being singletons. Sequenced sample: naive CD4+ T cells from PBMCs. The receptors were sampled from a man aged 18 to 29 in good health. Some clones in this sample may be carry-over from other donors' samples. Each CDR3 is given without its conserved first and last residue. D genes are given only for firm matches.

>TRBV6-1|TRBJ1-5|TRBD1|13
ASSGQEYSNQPQH
>TRBV2|TRBJ1-2|NA|10
ASRAAGDGYT
>TRBV7-3|TRBJ1-1|NA|11
ASSPGPSIGAF
>TRBV15|TRBJ1-3|TRBD1|16
ATSRGRTGDFSGNTIY
>TRBV27|TRBJ2-6|NA|15
ASSLSLGNPGANVLT
>TRBV28|TRBJ1-2|NA|13
ASSTASGAVYGYT
>TRBV15|TRBJ2-3|TRBD2|13
ATSHSGRAGDTQY
>TRBV5-6|TRBJ2-5|TRBD2|13
ASSLSTLAVETQY
>TRBV29-1|TRBJ2-7|TRBD2|13
SVETLAGPYYEQY
>TRBV7-9|TRBJ2-6|TRBD1|16
ASSPPGQGVPGANVLT
>TRBV2|TRBJ1-1|TRBD1|12
ASSHWDRVTEAF
>TRBV5-1|TRBJ2-6|NA|13
ASSIGSSGANVLT
>TRBV7-9|TRBJ2-7|NA|11
ASSPDYPVTQY
>TRBV7-9|TRBJ1-1|NA|13
ASSLRRQDTTEAF
>TRBV30|TRBJ1-1|NA|9
AWSSRGEAF
>TRBV4-1|TRBJ1-6|NA|14
ASSQEPGVRDSPLH
>TRBV28|TRBJ2-7|TRBD1|13
ASSAHRGQGYEQY
>TRBV19|TRBJ1-5|NA|13
ASSIGTPSNQPQH
>TRBV7-3|TRBJ2-1|NA|14
ASSLGSTHSYNEQF
>TRBV6-5|TRBJ2-7|NA|12
ASSYSSTGYEQY
>TRBV19|TRBJ1-2|TRBD1|13
ASSIRTGGSYGYT
>TRBV4-1|TRBJ1-5|NA|13
ASSQRTGQNQPQH
>TRBV9|TRBJ1-1|NA|12
ASSVVPGATEAF
>TRBV5-1|TRBJ1-1|TRBD1|12
ASSLASGGTEAF
>TRBV28|TRBJ1-5|TRBD1|14
ASSLGQLNLPSAQH
>TRBV2|TRBJ1-3|NA|16
ASSKGPGPRGSGNTIY
>TRBV5-1|TRBJ1-1|NA|10
ASSLGVSEAF
>TRBV28|TRBJ2-1|TRBD2|16
ASSFPLTSGRMDNEQF
>TRBV28|TRBJ2-7|TRBD2|13
ASSSEGAGEREQY
>TRBV5-1|TRBJ2-5|TRBD2|14
ASSLVVAGEGETQY
>TRBV5-1|TRBJ2-1|NA|10
ASSLGPGAQF
>TRBV7-9|TRBJ2-5|TRBD1|13
ASSTRQGGQETQY
>TRBV11-3|TRBJ2-1|TRBD2|13
ASSMGLAGVHEQF
>TRBV5-4|TRBJ2-7|NA|11
ASSRDPYYEQY
>TRBV5-1|TRBJ1-5|NA|13
ASSLAGAGNQPQH
>TRBV27|TRBJ2-3|NA|13
ASSWTRGTTDTQY
>TRBV2|TRBJ1-1|NA|12
ASTLNRDNTEAF